This record covers a single T cell receptor (beta chain). Its antigen is undetermined. The data stem from a study of CD8+ T cells in alopecia areata. Study summary: Patients took tofacitinib for 6 to 18 months, followed by 6 drug-free months.

The treatment: oral pan-JAK inhibitor, 5-10 mg twice daily. The sequencing template was cDNA reverse transcribed from extracted RNA. Using immunoSEQ multiplex PCR, the repertoire was profiled, and TCRdb retains in-frame clones only, with some absent. The data show 95,000 to 100,000 clones, 60% seen once. Findings and limits, study-wide: A large proportion of expanded lesional clones were detected persisting in scalp and blood during tofacitinib. Sequencing of scalp samples also captures resident alphabeta T cells of normal skin. Having one nonresponder leaves uncertain how baseline CD8+ expansion relates to response.

The CDR3 covers 16 residues. V was pared by 5 bases and J by 5 bases, with 13 bases of the junction left unmatched. Germline CDR1 reads SGHVS; CDR2 reads FQNEAQ. The TCR sequence derives from a human donor with alopecia areata. Material: CD8+ T cells sorted from blood, obtained between weeks 55 and 65, from a patient treated with tofacitinib. The genes are TRBV7-8 and TRBJ2-3; 7 bases line up with TRBD1. DNA of the CDR3: TGTGCCAGCAGCCTCCTGCCGGACAGGACCCTAGATACGCAGTATTTT. This translates into CASSLLPDRTLDTQYF.